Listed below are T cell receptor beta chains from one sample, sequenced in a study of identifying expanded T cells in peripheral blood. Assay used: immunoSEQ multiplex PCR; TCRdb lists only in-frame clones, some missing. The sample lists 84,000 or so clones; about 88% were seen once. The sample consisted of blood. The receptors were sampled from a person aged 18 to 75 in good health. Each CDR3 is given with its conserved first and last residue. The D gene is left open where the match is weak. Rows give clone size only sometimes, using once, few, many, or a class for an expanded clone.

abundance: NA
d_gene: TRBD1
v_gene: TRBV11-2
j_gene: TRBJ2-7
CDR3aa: CASSLAGTGAYEQYF
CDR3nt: TGTGCCAGCAGCTTAGCCGGGACAGGGGCCTACGAGCAGTACTTC

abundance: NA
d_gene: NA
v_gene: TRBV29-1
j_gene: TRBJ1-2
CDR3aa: CSATATDYGYTF
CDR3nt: TGCAGCGCGACAGCCACCGACTATGGCTACACCTTC

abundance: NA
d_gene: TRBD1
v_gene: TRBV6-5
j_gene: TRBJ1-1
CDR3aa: CASSLPGGAAEAFF
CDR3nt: TGTGCCAGCAGTCTCCCAGGGGGCGCCGCTGAAGCTTTCTTT

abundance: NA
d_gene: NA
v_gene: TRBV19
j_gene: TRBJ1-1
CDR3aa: CASKRLGPNTEAFF
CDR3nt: TGTGCCAGCAAGCGCCTTGGACCGAACACTGAAGCTTTCTTT

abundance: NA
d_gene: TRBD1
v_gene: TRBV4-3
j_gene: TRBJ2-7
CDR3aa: CASSQEGTGRSGQYF
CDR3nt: TGCGCCAGCAGCCAAGAAGGGACAGGGAGGTCGGGGCAGTACTTC

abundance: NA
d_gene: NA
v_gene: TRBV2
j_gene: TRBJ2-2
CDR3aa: CASSFSTGELFF
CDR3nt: TGTGCCAGCAGTTTTAGCACCGGGGAGCTGTTTTTT

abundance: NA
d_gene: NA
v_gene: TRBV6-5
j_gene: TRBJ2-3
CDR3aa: CASSPGEGTDTQYF
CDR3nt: TGTGCCAGCAGCCCTGGGGAAGGGACAGATACGCAGTATTTT

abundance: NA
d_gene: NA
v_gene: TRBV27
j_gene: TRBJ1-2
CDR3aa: CASSFRDGSYGYTF
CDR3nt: TGTGCCAGCAGTTTTCGGGACGGGAGCTATGGCTACACCTTC

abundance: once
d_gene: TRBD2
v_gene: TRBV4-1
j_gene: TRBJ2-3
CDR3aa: CASSQVRNGRADTQYF
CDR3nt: TGCGCCAGCAGCCAAGTCAGAAACGGGAGGGCAGATACGCAGTATTTT

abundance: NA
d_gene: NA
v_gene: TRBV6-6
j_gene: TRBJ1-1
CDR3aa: CASSDASRTPEAFF
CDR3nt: TGTGCCAGCAGTGACGCCTCCAGGACCCCTGAAGCTTTCTTT

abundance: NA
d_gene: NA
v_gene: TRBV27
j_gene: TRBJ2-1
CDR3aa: CASSLGSNEQFF
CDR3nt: TGTGCCAGCAGTTTAGGTTCGAATGAGCAGTTCTTC

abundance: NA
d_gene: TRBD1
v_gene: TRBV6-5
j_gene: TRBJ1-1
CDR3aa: CASSRTPQGAEAFF
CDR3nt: TGTGCCAGCAGCCGCACTCCACAGGGGGCTGAAGCTTTCTTT

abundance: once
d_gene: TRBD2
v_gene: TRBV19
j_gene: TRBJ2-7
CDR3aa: CASSVGLAADEQYF
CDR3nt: TGTGCCAGTAGTGTGGGACTAGCCGCCGACGAGCAGTACTTC

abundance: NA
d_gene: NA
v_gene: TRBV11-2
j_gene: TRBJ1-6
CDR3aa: CASKSANRDLHF
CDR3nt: TGTGCCAGCAAATCCGCAAACAGGGACCTCCACTTT

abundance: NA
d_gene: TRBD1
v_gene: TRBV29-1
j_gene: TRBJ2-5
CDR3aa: CSVETGTETQYF
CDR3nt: TGCAGCGTAGAGACAGGGACGGAGACCCAGTACTTC

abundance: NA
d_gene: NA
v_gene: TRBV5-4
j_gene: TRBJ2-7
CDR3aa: CASSLPQTYEQYF
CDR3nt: TGTGCCAGCAGCTTACCCCAAACCTACGAGCAGTACTTC

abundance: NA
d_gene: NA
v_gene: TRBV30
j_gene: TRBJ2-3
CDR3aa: CAWSSTDTQYF
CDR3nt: TGTGCCTGGTCCAGCACAGATACGCAGTATTTT

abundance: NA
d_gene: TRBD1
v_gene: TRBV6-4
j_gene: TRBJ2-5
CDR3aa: CASSIYGTEETQYF
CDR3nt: TGTGCCAGCAGTATATACGGGACAGAAGAGACCCAGTACTTC

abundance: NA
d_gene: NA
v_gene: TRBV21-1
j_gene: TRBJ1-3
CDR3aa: CARYRTGTVQFHSGNTIYF
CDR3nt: TGTGCCAGATACCGGACCGGGACCGTCCAATTTCATTCTGGAAACACCATATATTTT

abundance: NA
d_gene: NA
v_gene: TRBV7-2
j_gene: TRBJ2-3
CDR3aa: CASSSGLRGTSTDTQYF
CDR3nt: TGTGCCAGCAGCTCCGGACTCCGGGGGACTAGCACAGATACGCAGTATTTT

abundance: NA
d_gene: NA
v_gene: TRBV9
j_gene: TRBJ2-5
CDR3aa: CASSVGSAGETQYF
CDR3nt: TGTGCCAGCAGCGTAGGTTCCGCTGGGGAGACCCAGTACTTC

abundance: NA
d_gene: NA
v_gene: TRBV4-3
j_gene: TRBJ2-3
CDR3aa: CASSQGPGLGVTDTQYF
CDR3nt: TGCGCCAGCAGCCAAGGTCCCGGACTTGGAGTCACAGATACGCAGTATTTT

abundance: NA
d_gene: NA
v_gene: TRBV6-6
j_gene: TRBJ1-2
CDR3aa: CASSYRGANYGYTF
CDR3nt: TGTGCCAGCAGTTACCGCGGAGCTAACTATGGCTACACCTTC

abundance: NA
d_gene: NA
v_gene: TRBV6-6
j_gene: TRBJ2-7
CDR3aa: CASSTDSEQYF
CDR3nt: TGTGCCAGCAGCACCGACTCCGAGCAGTACTTC

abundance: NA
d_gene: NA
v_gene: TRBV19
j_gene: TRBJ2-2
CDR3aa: CASRLKRELFF
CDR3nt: TGTGCCAGTAGGTTGAAAAGGGAGCTGTTTTTT

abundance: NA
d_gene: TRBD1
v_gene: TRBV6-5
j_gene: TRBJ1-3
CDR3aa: CASSYSTGGGNTIYF
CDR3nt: TGTGCCAGCAGTTACTCGACAGGGGGAGGAAACACCATATATTTT

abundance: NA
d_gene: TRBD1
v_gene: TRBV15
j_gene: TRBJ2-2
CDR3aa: CATSSRGPDTGELFF
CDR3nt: TGTGCCACCAGCAGTAGGGGGCCGGACACCGGGGAGCTGTTTTTT

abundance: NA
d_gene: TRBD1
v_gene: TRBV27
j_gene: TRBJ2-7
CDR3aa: CASSRSGTGVSYEQYF
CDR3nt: TGTGCCAGCAGTCGCTCCGGGACAGGGGTCTCCTACGAGCAGTACTTC

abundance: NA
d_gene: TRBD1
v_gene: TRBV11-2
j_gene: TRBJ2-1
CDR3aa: CASSIGTGTYNEQFF
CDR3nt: TGTGCCAGCAGCATCGGGACAGGGACCTACAATGAGCAGTTCTTC

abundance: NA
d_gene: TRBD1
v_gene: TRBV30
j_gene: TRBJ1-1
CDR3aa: CAWSETGAEAFF
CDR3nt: TGTGCCTGGAGCGAAACAGGGGCTGAAGCTTTCTTT

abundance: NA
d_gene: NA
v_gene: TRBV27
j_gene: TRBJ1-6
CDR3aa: CASSWVGNNSPLHF
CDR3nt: TGTGCCAGCAGCTGGGTGGGAAATAATTCACCCCTCCACTTT

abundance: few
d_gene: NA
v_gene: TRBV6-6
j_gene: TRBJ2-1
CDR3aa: CASSRPYNEQFF
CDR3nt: TGTGCCAGCAGTCGTCCCTACAATGAGCAGTTCTTC

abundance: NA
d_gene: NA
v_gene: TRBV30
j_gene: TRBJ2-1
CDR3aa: CAWSPSYNEQFF
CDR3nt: TGTGCCTGGAGCCCTAGTTACAATGAGCAGTTCTTC

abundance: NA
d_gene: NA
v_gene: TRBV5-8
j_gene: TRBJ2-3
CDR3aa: CASSSAGWGRSTDTQYF
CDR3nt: TGTGCCAGCAGCTCGGCCGGTTGGGGGCGCAGCACAGATACGCAGTATTTT

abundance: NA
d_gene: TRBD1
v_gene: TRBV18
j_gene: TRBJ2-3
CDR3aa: CASSPGQVQDTQYF
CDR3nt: TGTGCCAGCTCGCCGGGACAGGTCCAAGATACGCAGTATTTT

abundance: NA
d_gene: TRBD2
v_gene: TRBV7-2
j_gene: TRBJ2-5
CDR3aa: CASSRTSGTLQETQYF
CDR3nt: TGTGCCAGCAGCAGGACTAGCGGGACCTTACAAGAGACCCAGTACTTC

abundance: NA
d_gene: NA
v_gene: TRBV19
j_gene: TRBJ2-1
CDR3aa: CASRSDDSSYNEQFF
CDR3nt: TGTGCCAGTAGGTCGGACGACTCTTCCTACAATGAGCAGTTCTTC

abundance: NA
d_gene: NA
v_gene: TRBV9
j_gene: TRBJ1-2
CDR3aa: CASSVGGRQVSALNYGYTF
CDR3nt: TGTGCCAGCAGCGTTGGGGGGCGTCAGGTTTCAGCCTTAAACTATGGCTACACCTTC

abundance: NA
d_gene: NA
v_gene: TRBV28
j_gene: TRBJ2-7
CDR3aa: CASSFVGYEQYF
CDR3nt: TGTGCCAGCAGTTTTGTAGGGTACGAGCAGTACTTC

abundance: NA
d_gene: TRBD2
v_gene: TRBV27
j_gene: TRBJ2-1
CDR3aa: CASSWGTSGYNEQFF
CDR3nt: TGTGCCAGCAGTTGGGGGACTAGCGGCTACAATGAGCAGTTCTTC

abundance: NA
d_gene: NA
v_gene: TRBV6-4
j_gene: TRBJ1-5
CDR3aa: CASSETSNQPQHF
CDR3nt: TGTGCCAGCAGTGAGACTAGCAATCAGCCCCAGCATTTT

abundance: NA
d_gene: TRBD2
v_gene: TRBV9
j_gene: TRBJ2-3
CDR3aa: CASSVLTSGRDTQYF
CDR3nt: TGTGCCAGCAGCGTACTTACTAGCGGGAGAGATACGCAGTATTTT

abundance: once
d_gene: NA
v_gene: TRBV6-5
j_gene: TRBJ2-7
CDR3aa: CASSYSMGAGWEQYF
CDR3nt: TGTGCCAGCAGTTACTCGATGGGGGCTGGTTGGGAGCAGTACTTC

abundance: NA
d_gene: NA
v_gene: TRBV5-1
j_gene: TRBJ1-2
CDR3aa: CASSPQFGGDAGGPNYGYTF
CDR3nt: TGCGCCAGCAGCCCTCAGTTTGGAGGGGACGCCGGAGGTCCTAACTATGGCTACACCTTC

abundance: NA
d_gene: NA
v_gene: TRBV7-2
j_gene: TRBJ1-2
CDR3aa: CASSPGTAAGYTF
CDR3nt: TGTGCCAGCAGCCCAGGGACCGCCGCGGGCTACACCTTC

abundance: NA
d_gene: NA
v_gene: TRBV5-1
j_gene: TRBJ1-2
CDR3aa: CASSLEGTRYGYTF
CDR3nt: TGCGCCAGCAGCTTGGAAGGCACCCGCTATGGCTACACCTTC

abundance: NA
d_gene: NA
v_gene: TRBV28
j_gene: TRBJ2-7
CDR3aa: CASSSPTTYEQYF
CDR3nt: TGTGCCAGCAGTTCCCCCACGACCTACGAGCAGTACTTC

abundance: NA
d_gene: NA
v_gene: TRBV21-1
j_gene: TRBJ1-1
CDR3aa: CASSKAHTGDENTEAFF
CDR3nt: TGTGCCAGCAGCAAAGCACATACTGGGGACGAGAACACTGAAGCTTTCTTT

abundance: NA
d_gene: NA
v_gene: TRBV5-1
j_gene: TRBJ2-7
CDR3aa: CASSLGGEQYF
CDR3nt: TGCGCCAGCAGCTTGGGTGGCGAGCAGTACTTC

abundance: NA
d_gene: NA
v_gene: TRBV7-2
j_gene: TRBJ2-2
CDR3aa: CASSLAYNTGELFF
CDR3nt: TGTGCCAGCAGTCTAGCATATAACACCGGGGAGCTGTTTTTT

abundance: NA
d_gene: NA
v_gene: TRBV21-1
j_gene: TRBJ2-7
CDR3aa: CASRSGLPYEQYF
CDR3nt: TGTGCCAGCCGTTCAGGGCTTCCCTACGAGCAGTACTTC

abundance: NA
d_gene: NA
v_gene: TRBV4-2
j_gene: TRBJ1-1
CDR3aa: CASSQAGQAGLKNTEAFF
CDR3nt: TGTGCCAGCAGCCAAGCGGGGCAGGCGGGCCTAAAGAACACTGAAGCTTTCTTT

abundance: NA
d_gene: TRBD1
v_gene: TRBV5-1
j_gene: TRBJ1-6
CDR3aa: CASGPGQVYNSPLHF
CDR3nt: TGCGCCAGCGGACCGGGACAGGTTTATAATTCACCCCTCCACTTT

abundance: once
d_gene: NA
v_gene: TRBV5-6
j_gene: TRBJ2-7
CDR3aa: CASSVRAGYEQYF
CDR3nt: TGTGCCAGCTCGGTGAGGGCAGGATACGAGCAGTACTTC

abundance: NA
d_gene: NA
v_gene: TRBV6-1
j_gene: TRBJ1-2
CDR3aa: CASSEGHNRPYGYTF
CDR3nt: TGTGCCAGCAGTGAAGGGCACAACCGGCCGTATGGCTACACCTTC

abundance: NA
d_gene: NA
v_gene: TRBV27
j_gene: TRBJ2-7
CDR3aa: CASSWGGRQGNEQYF
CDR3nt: TGTGCCAGCAGTTGGGGGGGCAGGCAGGGCAACGAGCAGTACTTC

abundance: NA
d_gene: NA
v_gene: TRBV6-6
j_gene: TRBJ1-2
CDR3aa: CASSGPGLLYGYTF
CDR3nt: TGTGCCAGCAGTGGACCGGGACTATTATATGGCTACACCTTC

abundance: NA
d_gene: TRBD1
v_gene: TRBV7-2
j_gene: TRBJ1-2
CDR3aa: CASSHRDRDGYTF
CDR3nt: TGTGCCAGCAGCCACCGGGACAGGGACGGCTACACCTTC